This T cell receptor (beta chain) was profiled in a study of blood T cell repertoires in COVID-19. Study-wide context: The origin of the acute and convalescent COVID-19 samples was the United States, Italy and Spain. The analysed material was cDNA or gDNA that came from T cells, B-cell-depleted T cells, or PBMCs.

After removal of 6 bases from V and 9 bases from J, the junction contained 9 bases not matched to a gene. CDR1 and CDR2 from the germline V gene are SNHLY and FYNNEI. The CDR3 sequence is 15 residues long. In the study's own analysis: By means of reference gene primer amplification, nucleated cell counts were estimated. Assay used: immunoSEQ multiplex PCR; TCRdb lists only in-frame clones, some missing. The D gene and trimming were derived from the DNA, and the V and J assignments and clone size from that table. There are about 80,000 clones in the sample; around 81% occur only once, and approximately 10% lies in the top ten.

The clonotype comes from a human donor in a cohort sampled during active COVID-19. The V and J genes are TRBV2 and TRBJ2-1, with 12 bases lining up with TRBD2. The sample consisted of peripheral blood. In DNA, the CDR3 is TGTGCCAGCAGCCCACTAGCGGGAGGTGCCGGTGAGCAGTTCTTC. It is translated as CASSPLAGGAGEQFF.